Presented here are 11 T cell receptor beta chains from one specimen sequenced in a study of blood T cell repertoires in COVID-19. The table came from immunoSEQ multiplex PCR; TCRdb's copy has only in-frame clones and leaves some out. The table records about 210,000 clones, approximately 84% of them present only once. Sequencing input: peripheral blood. Receptors originate from a woman aged 50 to 60 with active or convalescent COVID-19.

In its sample, this clone was seen a few times. The J gene is TRBJ2-1, the V gene TRBV4-1; 12 nucleotides match TRBD2. Losses at the gene ends were 0 bases for V and 8 bases for J; bases not matched to a gene: 5. This CDR3 is built from 16 residues. Germline CDR1 and CDR2: MGHRA and YSYEKL. The CDR3 here is CASSQETSGRSYEQFF. The CDR3 DNA is TGCGCCAGCAGCCAAGAAACTAGCGGGAGGTCATATGAGCAGTTCTTC.

The J gene is TRBJ2-5, the V gene TRBV6-5; 9 nucleotides align to TRBD1. Germline V gives CDR1 MNHEY, CDR2 SVGAGI. Trimming cost V 6 bases and J 4 bases; bases outside gene matches: 9. The CDR3 totals 15 residues. The CDR3 here is CASSLQGARGETQYF. For the CDR3, the DNA is TGTGCCAGCAGCTTACAGGGGGCGAGAGGAGAGACCCAGTACTTC.

This rearrangement joins TRBV11-2 to TRBJ2-6; 7 positions match TRBD1. The CDR3 covers 18 residues. Germline assignment: CDR1 SGHAT and CDR2 FQNNGV. V shed 4 bases and J 0 bases; nucleotides not matched to a gene: 9. The DNA for the CDR3 is TGTGCCAGCAGCTCGAACAGGGGCGCACTCTCTGGGGCCAACGTCCTGACTTTC. Translating gives CASSSNRGALSGANVLTF.

The chain combines TRBV29-1 with TRBJ2-7, with D maybe TRBD2 (5 bases). The CDR3 runs to 13 residues. Germline values: CDR1 SQVTM, CDR2 ANQGSEA. The V and J ends lost 4 bases and 0 bases respectively, with 10 bases between them. DNA for the CDR3: TGCAGCGTTGCGCGCGGGTTCTCCTACGAGCAGTACTTC. Its protein is CSVARGFSYEQYF.

The V and J genes are TRBV7-7 and TRBJ2-1; the D gene is possibly TRBD2 (6 bases). Germline V gene data show CDR1 as SSHAT and CDR2 as FNYEAQ (reference sequence). The CDR3 consists of 16 residues. V lost 3 bases and J 7 bases, leaving 19 bases between the germline ends. CDR3 sequence: CASSLVPGLQVNEQFF. CDR3 sequence (DNA): TGTGCCAGCAGCTTGGTCCCGGGACTCCAAGTTAATGAGCAGTTCTTC.

The CDR3 DNA follows: TGTGCCAGCATATTCGAGACATCGAACTATGGCTACACCTTC. This translates into CASIFETSNYGYTF. The chain employs TRBV6-5 and TRBJ1-2, with D hard to call. The ends were cut back, 7 bases at V and 2 bases at J, with 14 bases in the middle. Germline V gene sequence: CDR1 MNHEY, CDR2 SVGAGI. The CDR3 has 14 residues.

The chain links TRBV30 to TRBJ2-5; D is possibly TRBD1 (6 bases). V gave up 1 base and J gave up 2 bases, with 17 bases separating them. CDR1 and CDR2 (germline): GTSNPN, SVGIG (reference sequence). The CDR3 is 16 amino acids. CDR3 region: CAWSARPTGSQETQYF. CDR3 sequence (DNA): TGTGCCTGGAGTGCCCGCCCGACAGGATCTCAAGAGACCCAGTACTTC. The variable domain in full, completed from reference TRBV30 and TRBJ2-5, reads SQTIHQWPATLVQPVGSPLSLECTVEGTSNPNLYWYRQAAGRGLQLLFYSVGIGQISSEVPQNLSASRPQDRQFILSSKKLLLSDSGFYLCAWSARPTGSQETQYFGPGTRLLVL.

The chain employs TRBV27 and TRBJ2-7; D is unresolved. V was shortened by 5 bases and J by 3 bases, with 8 bases between the two germline ends. Germline lookup yields CDR1 MNHEY and CDR2 SMNVEV (reference sequence). CDR3 length equals 12 residues. The CDR3 protein is CASSPTGYEQYF. The CDR3 DNA reads as TGTGCCAGCAGTCCCACTGGCTACGAGCAGTACTTC.

The chain recombines TRBV5-4 with TRBJ1-2; 10 positions agree with TRBD1. J gave up 7 bases and V 6 bases, and 9 bases lay outside the gene matches. Per germline, CDR1 SGHNT and CDR2 YYREEE (reference sequence). There are 14 residues in the CDR3. The CDR3 sequence is CASTPADRGLGYTF. The CDR3 DNA reads as TGTGCCAGCACCCCTGCTGACAGGGGGCTTGGCTACACCTTC.

The chain is built from TRBV21-1 and TRBJ1-6; the table names TRBD1, a call not compared with the DNA. TRBV21-1 is marked as a pseudogene. This CDR3 comprises 13 residues. CDR3 nucleotides: TGTGCCAGCACGGTGACAGTGGGTTCACCCCTCCACTTT. Protein sequence: CASTVTVGSPLHF.

This clone was seen just once. The rearrangement links TRBV5-1 to TRBJ2-7, with 7 bases matching TRBD1. Losses at the gene ends were 3 bases for V and 5 bases for J; bases not matched to a gene: 5. CDR3 length: 13 amino acids. Germline values: CDR1 SGHRS, CDR2 YFSETQ. The CDR3 is CASSSRGWDEQYF. CDR3 DNA sequence: TGCGCCAGCAGCTCCAGGGGGTGGGACGAGCAGTACTTC.